These 14 T cell receptor beta chains were sequenced from one sample in a study of T cells in Graves' hyperthyroidism and ophthalmopathy. Template material for amplifying TCR beta CDR3 regions consisted of RNA transcripts. In the first-round RT-PCR of the TCR CDR3, the HTBI primer set was used. TCRdb independently ran MiXCR on the multiplex PCR reads; one entry per CDR3 protein. The table lists 370,000 or so distinct CDR3 sequences, 20% to 25% of them singletons. The sample was blood. The receptors derive from a man aged 45-65 years with Graves' hyperthyroidism.

This clonotype has more than one count but fewer than ten. The chain employs TRBV12-3 or TRBV12-4 and TRBJ2-1, with 7 bases that match TRBD2. V dropped 6 bases and J dropped 7; count of bases not matched to a gene: 15. This CDR3 comprises 16 residues. CDR3 sequence reads: CASRLRNSARGNEQFF. CDR3 in DNA: TGTGCCAGCAGGCTGAGGAACTCAGCGCGGGGGAATGAGCAGTTCTTC.

The CDR3 nucleotides are TGTGCCAGCAGGGCCGGGACTAGCGGGAAATACAATGAGCAGTTCTTC. Translating it yields CASRAGTSGKYNEQFF. The chain couples TRBV2 to TRBJ2-1; TRBD2 aligns across 13 bases. The germline V gene encodes CDR1 SNHLY and CDR2 FYNNEI. There are 16 residues in the CDR3. Trimming at V came to 6 bases and at J to 4 bases, leaving 6 bases not matched to a gene.

Only a few counts were recorded for this clonotype. The chain carries TRBV15 and TRBJ1-1; D gene ambiguous. The CDR3 loop spans 13 amino acids. The ends were cut back, 1 base at V and 1 base at J, with 4 bases in the middle. The germline gives CDR1 LNHNV, CDR2 YYDKDF (reference sequence). The DNA of the CDR3 is TGTGCCACCAGCAGAGGGGCGAACACTGAAGCTTTCTTT. This codes for CATSRGANTEAFF. Full variable domain (remainder filled in from reference TRBV15 and TRBJ1-1): DAMVIQNPRYQVTQFGKPVTLSCSQTLNHNVMYWYQQKSSQAPKLLFHYYDKDFNNEADTPDNFQSRRPNTSFCFLDIRSPGLGDTAMYLCATSRGANTEAFFGQGTRLTVV.

The chain recombines TRBV14 with TRBJ2-1; 7 nucleotides match TRBD2. Germline-derived CDR1 and CDR2 are SGHDN and FVKESK. J lost 2 bases, V lost 0 bases, and 7 bases had no gene match. This CDR3 contains 17 residues. The CDR3 nucleotides read TGTGCCAGCAGCCAAGATAGCCTAGCGGTGACCTACAATGAGCAGTTCTTC. Protein: CASSQDSLAVTYNEQFF.

In this sample, this clonotype turned up a few times. The V gene is TRBV3-1, the J gene TRBJ1-2, with a tentative D call TRBD1 (6 bases). The CDR3 contains 15 residues. Germline V lookup: CDR1 LGHDT, CDR2 YNNKEL (reference sequence). V was clipped by 0 bases and J by 7 bases, with 15 bases between them. CDR3 loop: CASSQDLRQAGGYTF. CDR3 DNA: TGTGCCAGCAGCCAAGATCTCAGACAGGCCGGTGGCTACACCTTC.

V is TRBV24-1 and J is TRBJ1-5, with unresolved D. CDR1 is KGHDR, CDR2 SFDVKD, per germline. V gave up 0 bases and J gave up 5 bases, with 7 bases separating them. This CDR3 spans 14 amino acids. The chain's CDR3 is CATSDLNSYQPQHF. In DNA form, the CDR3 reads TGTGCCACCAGTGATTTGAACAGCTATCAGCCCCAGCATTTT.

This clonotype showed up many times. This chain uses TRBV7-9 with TRBJ2-7, with 12 bases aligning to TRBD2. V lost 4 bases and J lost 3; bases outside the gene matches: 1. Per the germline V gene, CDR1 is SEHNR and CDR2 is FQNEAQ (reference sequence). The CDR3 totals 14 residues. CDR3 DNA: TGTGCCAGCAGCTGGACTAGCGGGGTCTACGAGCAGTACTTC. It encodes CASSWTSGVYEQYF.

This clonotype has just a few counts. The rearrangement links TRBV19 to TRBJ2-7; no definite D call. V lost 3 bases, J lost 4 bases, and 10 bases lay in between. Germline V gene sequence: CDR1 LNHDA, CDR2 SQIVND (reference sequence). CDR3 size: 13 residues. The CDR3 DNA is TGTGCCAGTAGTATCTCCATCGGATACGAGCAGTACTTC. Protein sequence: CASSISIGYEQYF. Together with reference TRBV19 and TRBJ2-7, the CDR3 gives the full variable domain: DGGITQSPKYLFRKEGQNVTLSCEQNLNHDAMYWYRQDPGQGLRLIYYSQIVNDFQKGDIAEGYSVSREKKESFPLTVTSAQKNPTAFYLCASSISIGYEQYFGPGTRLTVT.

This clonotype was seen a few times. The chain carries TRBV6-5 and TRBJ2-5; the match to TRBD2 covers 10 bases. Germline CDR1 reads MNHEY; CDR2 reads SVGAGI. The CDR3 contains 19 residues. V shed 2 bases and J 4 bases; nucleotides not matched to a gene: 16. The CDR3 DNA reads as TGTGCCAGCAGTTACCTTCGTGATACCCTAGCGGGAGTGGTAGAGACCCAGTACTTC. This codes for CASSYLRDTLAGVVETQYF.

The chain couples TRBV4-1 to TRBJ2-3; 13 bases align to TRBD2. The CDR3 is 20 residues long. Germline V gives CDR1 MGHRA, CDR2 YSYEKL. Germline trimming cut 3 bases from V and 1 base from J; bases unmatched to any gene: 13. CDR3 protein: CASSQKPTSGRAERTDTQYF. CDR3 bases: TGCGCCAGCAGCCAGAAGCCCACTAGCGGGAGGGCCGAGCGCACAGATACGCAGTATTTT.

The V call is TRBV2, the J call TRBJ1-5; 7 bases align to TRBD1. Trimming removed 6 bases from V and 5 bases from J; junction bases left unmatched: 4. The germline V gene has CDR1 SNHLY and CDR2 FYNNEI. This CDR3 comprises 13 residues. CDR3 nucleotides: TGTGCCAGCAGGCCGGGACAGTATCAGCCCCAGCATTTT. Encoded protein: CASRPGQYQPQHF.

The V call is TRBV25-1, the J call TRBJ2-5; 9 nucleotides align to TRBD1. J lost 5 bases, V lost 4 bases, and 8 bases had no gene match. The CDR3 spans 15 residues. Germline CDR1 is MGHDK and CDR2 is SYGVNS. The CDR3: CASSAPGTGSETQYF. CDR3 coding DNA: TGTGCCAGCAGTGCCCCCGGGACAGGGTCCGAGACCCAGTACTTC. Supplemented by reference TRBV25-1 and TRBJ2-5, the full variable domain reads EADIYQTPRYLVIGTGKKITLECSQTMGHDKMYWYQQDPGMELHLIHYSYGVNSTEKGDLSSESTVSRIRTEHFPLTLESARPSHTSQYLCASSAPGTGSETQYFGPGTRLLVL.

V and J are TRBV18 and TRBJ1-1, with no clear D. This CDR3 spans 14 amino acids. Germline V gives CDR1 KGHSH, CDR2 LQKENI. Trimming left V 3 bases short and J 1 base short, with 9 bases between. Here the CDR3 DNA reads TGTGCCAGCTCACCTGCGCGGGGGAACACTGAAGCTTTCTTT. Translating it yields CASSPARGNTEAFF.

This clonotype appeared many times. The rearrangement joins TRBV18 to TRBJ2-1; 9 bases fit TRBD1. The CDR3 runs to 15 residues. V was clipped by 4 bases and J by 5 bases; unmatched bases: 6. Germline CDR1 KGHSH, CDR2 LQKENI. This chain's CDR3 is CASSRARTGDNEQFF. For the CDR3, the DNA is TGTGCCAGCTCACGAGCTAGGACAGGGGACAATGAGCAGTTCTTC.